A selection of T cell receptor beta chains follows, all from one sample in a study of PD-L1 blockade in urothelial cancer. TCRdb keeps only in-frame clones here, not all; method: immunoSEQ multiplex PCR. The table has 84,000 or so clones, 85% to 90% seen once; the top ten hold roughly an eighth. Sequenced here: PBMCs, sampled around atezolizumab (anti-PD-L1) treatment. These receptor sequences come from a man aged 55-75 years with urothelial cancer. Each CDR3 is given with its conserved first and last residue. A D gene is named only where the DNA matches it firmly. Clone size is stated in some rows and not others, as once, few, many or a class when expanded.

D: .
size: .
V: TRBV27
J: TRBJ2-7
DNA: TGTGCCAGCAGTTTAGGGCCAGGGAGGGAGCAGTACTTC
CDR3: CASSLGPGREQYF

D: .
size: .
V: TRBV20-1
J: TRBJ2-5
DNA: TGCAGAGCCGACAGGCCAAAGACCCAGTACTTC
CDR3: CRADRPKTQYF

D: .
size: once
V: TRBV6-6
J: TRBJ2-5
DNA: TGTGCCAGCATAGGTCAGGGCGAGACCCAGTACTTC
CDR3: CASIGQGETQYF

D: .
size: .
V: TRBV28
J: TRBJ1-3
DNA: TGTGCCAGCAGTTTACTGAGGATCGTGTCTGGAAACACCATATATTTT
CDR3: CASSLLRIVSGNTIYF

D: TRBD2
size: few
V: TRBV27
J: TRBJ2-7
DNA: TGTGCCAGCAGTTTAAGGGAAGGGACTAGCGGGAGGGAGCAGTACTTC
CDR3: CASSLREGTSGREQYF

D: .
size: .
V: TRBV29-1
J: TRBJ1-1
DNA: TGCAGCGCCTCAGAACAGACCCAGAACACTGAAGCTTTCTTT
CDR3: CSASEQTQNTEAFF

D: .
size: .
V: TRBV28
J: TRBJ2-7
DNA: TGTGCCAGCCGAGGCCAACGGGACGAGCAGTACTTC
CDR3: CASRGQRDEQYF

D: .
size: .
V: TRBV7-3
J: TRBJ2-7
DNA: TGTGCCAGCAGCTTAGCTGGGGGCCCTTCCTACGAGCAGTACTTC
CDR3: CASSLAGGPSYEQYF

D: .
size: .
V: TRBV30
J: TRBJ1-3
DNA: TGTGCCTGGAGCGGGGGGATGGAGGGGGGAAACACCATATATTTT
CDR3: CAWSGGMEGGNTIYF

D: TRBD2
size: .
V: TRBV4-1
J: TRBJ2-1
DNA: TGCGCCAGCAGCCAAGATAGAAAACTAGCGGGGGGACTGAACTACAATGAGCAGTTCTTC
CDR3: CASSQDRKLAGGLNYNEQFF

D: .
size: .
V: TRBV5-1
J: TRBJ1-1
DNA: TGCGCCAGCAGCCAAAATACTAACACTGAAGCTTTCTTT
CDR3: CASSQNTNTEAFF

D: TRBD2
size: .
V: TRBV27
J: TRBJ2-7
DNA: TGTGCCAGCAGTCCCAGACTAGCACTGGTGCGAGGTTCCTACGAGCAGTACTTC
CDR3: CASSPRLALVRGSYEQYF

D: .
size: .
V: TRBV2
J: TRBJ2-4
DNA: TGTGCCAGCAGTGTGGGGGGGCTGCCCATTCAGTACTTC
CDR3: CASSVGGLPIQYF

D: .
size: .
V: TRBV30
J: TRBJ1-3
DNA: TGTGCCTGGAGTTCCCGGGTGGACACCATATATTTT
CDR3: CAWSSRVDTIYF

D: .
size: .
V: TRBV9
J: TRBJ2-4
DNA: TGTGCCAGCAGCGCAACCAGGGGACCCAAAAACATTCAGTACTTC
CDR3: CASSATRGPKNIQYF

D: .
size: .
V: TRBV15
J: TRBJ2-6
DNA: TGTGCCACCAGCAGAGATACATCTGGGGCCAACGTCCTGACTTTC
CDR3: CATSRDTSGANVLTF

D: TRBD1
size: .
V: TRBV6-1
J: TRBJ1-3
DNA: TGTGCCAGCGGAAACAGGGGAGGTTGGGAAAACACCATATATTTT
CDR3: CASGNRGGWENTIYF

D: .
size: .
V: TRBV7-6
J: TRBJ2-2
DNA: TGTGCCAGCAGCTTTGTTCGGGGCACCGGGGAGCTGTTTTTT
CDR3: CASSFVRGTGELFF

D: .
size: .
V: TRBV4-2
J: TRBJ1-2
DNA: TGTGCCAGCAGCCAAGATCTCGCCATAGGGGTATCTAACTATGGCTACACCTTC
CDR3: CASSQDLAIGVSNYGYTF

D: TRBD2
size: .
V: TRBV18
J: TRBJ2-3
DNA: TGTGCCAGCTCAGACCGGACTAGCTCTCCGACTAGGGAAACAGATACGCAGTATTTT
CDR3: CASSDRTSSPTRETDTQYF

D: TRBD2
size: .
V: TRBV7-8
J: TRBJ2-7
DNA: TGTGCCAGCAGCCCAAGCGGGGGGAATGGCTACGAGCAGTACTTC
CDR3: CASSPSGGNGYEQYF

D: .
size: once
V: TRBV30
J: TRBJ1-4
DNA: TGTGCCTGGAGTGTGTCCCCCACAAATGAAAAACTGTTTTTT
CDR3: CAWSVSPTNEKLFF

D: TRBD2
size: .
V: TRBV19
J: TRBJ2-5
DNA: TGTGCCAGTAGCGGGGGGACGTTACAAGAGACCCAGTACTTC
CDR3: CASSGGTLQETQYF

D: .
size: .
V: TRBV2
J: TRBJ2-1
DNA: TGTGCCAGCAGGCGATACAATGAGCAGTTCTTC
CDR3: CASRRYNEQFF

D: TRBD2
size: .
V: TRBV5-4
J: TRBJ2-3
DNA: TGTGCCAGCAGCTTGGGCGGGAGGGGTTACGCAGATACGCAGTATTTT
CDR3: CASSLGGRGYADTQYF

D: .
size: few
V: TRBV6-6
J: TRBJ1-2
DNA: TGTGCCAGCACCCGCGAAAACTATGGCTACACCTTC
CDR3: CASTRENYGYTF

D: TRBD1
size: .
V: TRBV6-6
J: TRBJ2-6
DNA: TGTGCCACGAGCCGGGACAGAAAATCTGGGGCCAACGTCCTGACTTTC
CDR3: CATSRDRKSGANVLTF